A single sample gave rise to the 21 T cell receptor beta chains below, sequenced in a study of T cells after posttransplantation cyclophosphamide. Treatment was busulfan-fludarabine conditioning, a marrow graft, and cyclophosphamide on days +3 and +4. Only in-frame clones appear in the TCRdb table, and some are missing; sequencing was by immunoSEQ multiplex PCR. Of about 15,000 clones listed, approximately 90% were seen once; the top ten hold more than 0.45%. Sequencing was performed on CD4+ T cells sorted from blood, taken after allogeneic stem cell transplant with posttransplant cyclophosphamide. These TCRs come from a male patient over 55 who received an allogeneic stem cell transplant from a related donor and was CMV-positive. Some T cells here may be from the graft donor.

This chain uses TRBV11-1 with TRBJ1-2, with D tentatively TRBD1 (5 bases). CDR3 length equals 13 residues. Germline V gives CDR1 SGHAT, CDR2 FQDESV (reference sequence). V shed 1 base and J shed 8 bases, with 11 bases lying between them. The CDR3 region has the DNA TGTGCCAGCAGCTTAGAAACAGGCAGAGGCTACACCTTC. Residues: CASSLETGRGYTF.

The V gene is TRBV29-1, the J gene TRBJ2-3, with TRBD2 matching over 7 bases. Germline V CDR1 and CDR2: SQVTM, ANQGSEA. This CDR3 has 11 amino acids. Unmatched junction bases numbered 4, after V lost 7 bases and J lost 6 bases. CDR3: CSAQGGDTQYF. The CDR3 DNA reads TGCAGCGCCCAGGGAGGGGATACGCAGTATTTT.

This clone was counted between two and nine times. Different DNA sequences within this sample yield the same CDR3. The J gene is TRBJ2-3, the V gene TRBV7-5; the table's D call, TRBD2, has no DNA check behind it. TRBV7-5 counts as a pseudogene. The CDR3 consists of 18 residues. This CDR3 reads CVRSLKTSGGYSTDTQYF. The DNA for the CDR3 is TGTGTCAGAAGCTTAAAGACTAGCGGGGGGTATAGCACAGATACGCAGTATTTT.

In this sample, this clone turned up once. This rearrangement joins TRBV7-3 to TRBJ1-2; D call uncertain. CDR1 is SGHTA and CDR2 is FQGTGA in the germline V gene. V lost 5 bases to trimming and J lost 2 bases, with 12 bases between them. The CDR3 runs 14 residues. The CDR3: CASSQTVRNYGYTF. The CDR3 DNA sequence: TGTGCCAGCAGCCAAACAGTGCGAAACTATGGCTACACCTTC.

This clone was found a few times. The V and J genes are TRBV5-1 and TRBJ1-2; TRBD1 matches at 7 bases. The junction had 13 bases not matched to a gene; V was cut back by 9 bases and J by 5 bases. The germline V gene has CDR1 SGHRS and CDR2 YFSETQ. CDR3 size: 14 residues. As DNA, the CDR3 is TGCGCCACAAGCATGGGCAGGGGGGCTTATGGCTACACCTTC. Protein product: CATSMGRGAYGYTF.

The chain uses TRBV6-1 and TRBJ1-1, with D possibly matching TRBD1 (5 bases). CDR1 and CDR2 from the germline V gene are MNHNS and SASEGT. CDR3 length equals 14 residues. V was trimmed by 5 bases and J by 0 bases, leaving 10 bases between them. CDR3 loop: CASSPQGVNTEAFF. CDR3 coding DNA: TGTGCCAGCAGTCCCCAGGGCGTGAACACTGAAGCTTTCTTT.

This clone was detected once. V gene TRBV19 combines with J gene TRBJ1-5, with D tentatively TRBD1 (5 bases). The CDR3 is 12 amino acids. Germline CDR1 and CDR2: LNHDA and SQIVND (reference sequence). Between the trimmed V and J ends, which lost 7 bases and 9 bases, there was a span of 13 bases. The CDR3 DNA sequence: TGTGCCAGTATTGACACCGGGGGGCCCCAGCATTTT. It codes for CASIDTGGPQHF.

The chain carries TRBV27 and TRBJ1-1; the match to TRBD1 covers 9 bases. This CDR3 has 15 amino acids. Losses at the gene ends were 4 bases for V and 1 base for J; bases not matched to a gene: 4. Germline values: CDR1 MNHEY, CDR2 SMNVEV (reference sequence). In DNA, the CDR3 is TGTGCCAGCAGTTCCGGGACAGGGCGGAACACTGAAGCTTTCTTT. This gives the protein CASSSGTGRNTEAFF.

In its sample, this clone was seen once. The chain recombines TRBV27 with TRBJ2-2; D is uncertain. Germline CDR1 and CDR2: MNHEY and SMNVEV (reference sequence). V lost 8 bases, J lost 1 base, and 11 bases lay in between. The CDR3 is made up of 14 amino acids. The chain's CDR3 is CASLPVKNTGELFF. In DNA form, the CDR3 reads TGTGCCAGCCTCCCGGTTAAGAACACCGGGGAGCTGTTTTTT.

The V and J genes are TRBV28 and TRBJ1-6; 7 nucleotides agree with TRBD1. CDR1 is MDHEN, CDR2 SYDVKM, per germline. Trimming cost V 4 bases and J 11 bases; bases outside gene matches: 14. This CDR3 has 16 residues. As DNA, the CDR3 is TGTGCCAGCAGTTCTAACGACAGGGCTGTTTCTCCACCCCTCCACTTT. This sequence encodes CASSSNDRAVSPPLHF.

The genes are TRBV28 and TRBJ1-5, with a weak D call TRBD1 (5 bases). V lost 2 bases and J 1 base, leaving 6 bases between the germline ends. CDR1 MDHEN and CDR2 SYDVKM come from the germline V gene. This CDR3 comprises 14 residues. CDR3 in amino acids: CASSLGGSNQPQHF. The CDR3 region has the DNA TGTGCCAGCAGTTTAGGGGGGAGCAATCAGCCCCAGCATTTT.

Worth noting for this clone: At one end the junction does not follow the germline gene, possibly because of a read error. The CDR3, as DNA: TGTGCCAGCAGCCCCGACCCCAACAACTACGAGCAGTGCTTC. Amino acids: CASSPDPNNYEQCF. The genes are TRBV7-2 and TRBJ2-7; D is uncertain. The CDR3 extends over 14 amino acids. Germline-derived CDR1 and CDR2 are SGHTA and FQGNSA.

V and J are TRBV28 and TRBJ1-3, with 9 bases matching TRBD1. V was pared by 11 bases and J by 1 base, with 12 bases of the junction left unmatched. The CDR3 loop spans 16 amino acids. CDR1 is MDHEN, CDR2 SYDVKM, per germline. This CDR3 reads CASGQGWSFSGNTIYF. As DNA, the CDR3 is TGTGCCTCGGGACAGGGTTGGTCATTTTCTGGAAACACCATATATTTT.

This chain uses TRBV18 with TRBJ2-7; the match to TRBD2 covers 11 bases. Germline V gene data show CDR1 as KGHSH and CDR2 as LQKENI. The length of the CDR3 is 15 residues. Trimming cost V 6 bases and J 1 base; bases outside gene matches: 5. The CDR3 region is CASSSTSGESYEQYF. The CDR3 DNA sequence: TGTGCCAGCTCGTCGACTAGCGGGGAATCCTACGAGCAGTACTTC.

The table lists this clone with a count of one. J is TRBJ2-1 and V is TRBV7-3; 8 bases align to TRBD1. The CDR3 sequence is 13 residues long. Germline V lookup: CDR1 SGHTA, CDR2 FQGTGA. V trimming: 5 bases; J trimming: 7 bases; junction bases outside the gene matches: 4. CDR3 in amino acids: CASSARTGNEQFF. As DNA, the CDR3 is TGTGCCAGCAGCGCACGGACAGGGAATGAGCAGTTCTTC.

The chain joins TRBV19 to TRBJ1-2; D unresolved. Per the germline V gene, CDR1 is LNHDA and CDR2 is SQIVND (reference sequence). Trimming cost V 9 bases and J 2 bases, with 16 bases left between them. CDR3 size: 14 residues. In DNA form, the CDR3 reads TGTGCCAGCGTGAGAGACACGTCGAACTATGGCTACACCTTC. Amino acid sequence: CASVRDTSNYGYTF.

The gene calls are TRBV7-2 and TRBJ1-1; maybe TRBD1 (5 bases). This CDR3 region has 14 residues. In germline, CDR1 is SGHTA, CDR2 FQGNSA. V lost 3 bases and J lost 1, with 9 bases in between. The CDR3 region has the DNA TGTGCCAGCAGCTTTATGGGGGGGAACACTGAAGCTTTCTTT. Its protein is CASSFMGGNTEAFF.

J is TRBJ2-1 and V is TRBV6-5; TRBD2 aligns across 9 bases. Germline-derived CDR1 and CDR2 are MNHEY and SVGAGI. The CDR3 is made up of 15 amino acids. The trim removed 3 bases at V and 6 bases at J, leaving 6 bases unmatched. The CDR3 spells CASSYRAGGPNEQFF. The DNA of the CDR3 is TGTGCCAGCAGTTATCGGGCGGGGGGGCCCAATGAGCAGTTCTTC.

The V and J genes are TRBV6-5 and TRBJ2-7; unclear D gene. Trimming left V 3 bases short and J 3 bases short, with 12 bases between. Germline CDR1 reads MNHEY; CDR2 reads SVGAGI. There are 14 residues in the CDR3. The CDR3 coding sequence is TGTGCCAGCAGTTATAACAACAATCGCTACGAGCAGTACTTC. Its translation is CASSYNNNRYEQYF.

The CDR3 DNA sequence: TGCGCCAGCAGCCAAGAGGGGGCGGCGGGGCAGTACTTC. Translation: CASSQEGAAGQYF. The rearrangement joins TRBV4-3 to TRBJ2-7, with D tentatively TRBD1 (6 bases). The CDR3 is 13 amino acids. Germline V lookup: CDR1 LGHNA, CDR2 YSLEER. V lost 0 bases, J lost 9 bases, and 12 bases lay in between.

This sequence joins TRBV10-3 and TRBJ2-3, with 7 nucleotides matching TRBD2. The V gene's germline CDR1 is ENHRY and CDR2 SYGVKD. V lost 6 bases and J lost 0; bases outside the gene matches: 6. CDR3 length: 15 amino acids. CDR3 sequence reads: CAIRTSSGSTDTQYF. DNA for the CDR3: TGTGCCATCAGGACCTCTAGCGGCAGCACAGATACGCAGTATTTT.